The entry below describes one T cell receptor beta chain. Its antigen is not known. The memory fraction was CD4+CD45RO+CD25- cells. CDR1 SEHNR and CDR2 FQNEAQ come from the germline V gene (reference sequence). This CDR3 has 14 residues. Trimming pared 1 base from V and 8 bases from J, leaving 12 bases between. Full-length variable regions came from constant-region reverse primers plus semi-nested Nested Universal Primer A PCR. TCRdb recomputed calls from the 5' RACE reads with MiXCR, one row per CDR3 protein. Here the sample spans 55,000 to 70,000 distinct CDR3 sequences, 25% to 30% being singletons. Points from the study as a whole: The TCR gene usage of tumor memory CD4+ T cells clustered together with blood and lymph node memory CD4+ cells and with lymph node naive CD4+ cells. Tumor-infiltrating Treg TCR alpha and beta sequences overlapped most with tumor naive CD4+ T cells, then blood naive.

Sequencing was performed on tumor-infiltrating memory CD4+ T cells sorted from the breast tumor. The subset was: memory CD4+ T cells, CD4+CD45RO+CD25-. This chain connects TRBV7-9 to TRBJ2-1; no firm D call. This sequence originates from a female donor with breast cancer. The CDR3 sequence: CASSLDLPEDEQFF. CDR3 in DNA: TGTGCCAGCAGCTTAGATCTGCCAGAGGATGAGCAGTTCTTC.